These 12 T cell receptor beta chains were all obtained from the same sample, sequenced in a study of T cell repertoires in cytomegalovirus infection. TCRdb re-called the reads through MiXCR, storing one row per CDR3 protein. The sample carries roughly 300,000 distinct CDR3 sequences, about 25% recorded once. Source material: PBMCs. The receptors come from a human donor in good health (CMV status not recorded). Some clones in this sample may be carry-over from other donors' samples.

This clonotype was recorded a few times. CDR3: CATSRDRGSVTQYF. CDR3 nucleotides: TGTGCCACCAGCAGAGATCGGGGATCGGTTACGCAGTATTTT. The chain recombines TRBV15 with TRBJ2-3; weak D call: TRBD2 (5 bases). The germline V gene encodes CDR1 LNHNV and CDR2 YYDKDF (reference sequence). V was shortened by 0 bases and J by 8 bases, with 12 bases between the two germline ends. The CDR3 has 14 residues.

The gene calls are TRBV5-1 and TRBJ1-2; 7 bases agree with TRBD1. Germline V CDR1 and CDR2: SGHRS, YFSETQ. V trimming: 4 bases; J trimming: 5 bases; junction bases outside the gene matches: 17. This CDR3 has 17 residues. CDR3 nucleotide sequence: TGCGCCAGCAGCCCTAAGAGGGACAGCCTATCTTATTATGGCTACACCTTC. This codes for CASSPKRDSLSYYGYTF.

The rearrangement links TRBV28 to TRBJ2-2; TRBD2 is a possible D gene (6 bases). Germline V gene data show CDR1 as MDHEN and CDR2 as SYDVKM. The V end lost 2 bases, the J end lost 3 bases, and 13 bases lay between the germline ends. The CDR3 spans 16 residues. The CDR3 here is CASSLVGGSYTGELFF. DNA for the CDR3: TGTGCCAGCAGTTTAGTTGGGGGGAGTTACACCGGGGAGCTGTTTTTT.

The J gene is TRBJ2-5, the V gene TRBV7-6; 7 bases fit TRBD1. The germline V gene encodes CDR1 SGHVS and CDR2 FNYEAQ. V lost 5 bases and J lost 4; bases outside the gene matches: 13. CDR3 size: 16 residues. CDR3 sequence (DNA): TGTGCCAGCAGCCTCGGGACAGCTCAACGAGGAGAGACCCAGTACTTC. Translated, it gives CASSLGTAQRGETQYF.

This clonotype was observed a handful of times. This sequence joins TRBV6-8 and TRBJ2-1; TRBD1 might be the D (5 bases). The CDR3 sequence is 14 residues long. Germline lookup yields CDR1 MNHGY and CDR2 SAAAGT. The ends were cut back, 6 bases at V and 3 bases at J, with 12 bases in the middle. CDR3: CASSRTGFYNEQFF. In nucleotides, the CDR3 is TGTGCCAGCAGCCGCACAGGTTTCTACAATGAGCAGTTCTTC.

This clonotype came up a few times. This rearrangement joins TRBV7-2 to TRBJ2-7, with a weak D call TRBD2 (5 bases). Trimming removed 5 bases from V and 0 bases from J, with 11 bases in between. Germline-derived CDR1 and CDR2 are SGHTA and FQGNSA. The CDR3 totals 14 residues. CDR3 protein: CASSKQRNSYEQYF. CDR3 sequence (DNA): TGTGCCAGCAGCAAACAGCGGAACTCCTACGAGCAGTACTTC.

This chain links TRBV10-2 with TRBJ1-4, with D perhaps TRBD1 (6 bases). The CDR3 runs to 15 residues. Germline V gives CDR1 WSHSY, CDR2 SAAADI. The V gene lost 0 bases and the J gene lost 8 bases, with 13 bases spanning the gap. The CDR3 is CASSESTGFMEKLFF. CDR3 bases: TGCGCCAGCAGTGAGTCTACAGGGTTCATGGAAAAACTGTTTTTT.

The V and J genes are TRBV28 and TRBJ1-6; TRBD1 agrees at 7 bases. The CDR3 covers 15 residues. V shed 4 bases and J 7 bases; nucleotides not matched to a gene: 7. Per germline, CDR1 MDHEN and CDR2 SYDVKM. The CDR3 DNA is TGTGCCAGCAGTTCCGGACAGGATGAGAATTCACCCCTCCACTTT. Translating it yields CASSSGQDENSPLHF.

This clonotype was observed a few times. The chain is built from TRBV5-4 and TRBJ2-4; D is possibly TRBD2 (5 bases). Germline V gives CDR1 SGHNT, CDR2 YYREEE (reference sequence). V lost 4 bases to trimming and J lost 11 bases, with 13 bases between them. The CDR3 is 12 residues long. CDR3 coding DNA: TGTGCCAGCAGCAAGGACTCCCCCCTTCAGTACTTC. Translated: CASSKDSPLQYF.

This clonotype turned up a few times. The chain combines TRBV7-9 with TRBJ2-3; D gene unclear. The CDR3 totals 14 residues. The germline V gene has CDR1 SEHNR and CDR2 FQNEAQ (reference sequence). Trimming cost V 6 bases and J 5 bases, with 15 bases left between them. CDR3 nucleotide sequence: TGTGCCAGCAGGCCGAGAAGTTCACTAGATACGCAGTATTTT. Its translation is CASRPRSSLDTQYF.

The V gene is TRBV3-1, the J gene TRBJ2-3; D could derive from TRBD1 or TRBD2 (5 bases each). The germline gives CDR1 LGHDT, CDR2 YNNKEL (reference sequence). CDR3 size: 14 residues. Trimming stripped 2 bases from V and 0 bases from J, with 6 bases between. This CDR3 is CASSQRDSTDTQYF. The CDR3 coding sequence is TGTGCCAGCAGCCAAAGGGACAGCACAGATACGCAGTATTTT.

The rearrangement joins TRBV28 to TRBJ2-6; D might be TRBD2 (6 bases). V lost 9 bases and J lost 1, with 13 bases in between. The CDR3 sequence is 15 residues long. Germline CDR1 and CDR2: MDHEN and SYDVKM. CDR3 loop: CASTGGASGANVLTF. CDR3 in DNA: TGTGCCAGTACCGGGGGTGCGTCTGGGGCCAACGTCCTGACTTTC.